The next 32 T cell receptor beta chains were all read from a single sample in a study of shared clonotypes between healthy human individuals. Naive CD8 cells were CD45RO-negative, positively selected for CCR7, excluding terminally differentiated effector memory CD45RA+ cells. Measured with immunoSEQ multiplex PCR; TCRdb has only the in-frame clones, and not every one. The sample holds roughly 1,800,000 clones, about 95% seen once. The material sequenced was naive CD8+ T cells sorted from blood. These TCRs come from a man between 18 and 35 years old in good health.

The DNA for the CDR3 is TGTGCCAGCAGCCAGGCGACAGGGGGAAAGGACTACGAGCAGTACTTC. Translated, it gives CASSQATGGKDYEQYF. The chain carries TRBV7-9 and TRBJ2-7; 9 positions match TRBD1. V shed 5 bases, J shed 3 bases, and the junction held 11 bases outside the gene matches. This CDR3 is built from 16 residues. Per germline, CDR1 SEHNR and CDR2 FQNEAQ (reference sequence).

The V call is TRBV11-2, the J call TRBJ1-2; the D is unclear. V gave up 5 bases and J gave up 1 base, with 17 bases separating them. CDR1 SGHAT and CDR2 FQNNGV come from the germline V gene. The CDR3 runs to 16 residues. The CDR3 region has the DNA TGTGCCAGCAGCCCTGCCCTAGGTTACCATAACTATGGCTACACCTTC. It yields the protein CASSPALGYHNYGYTF.

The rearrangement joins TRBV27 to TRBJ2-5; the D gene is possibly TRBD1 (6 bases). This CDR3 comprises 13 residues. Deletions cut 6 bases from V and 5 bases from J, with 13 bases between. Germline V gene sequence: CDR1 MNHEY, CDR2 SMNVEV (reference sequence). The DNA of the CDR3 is TGTGCCAGCAGGCGGGCAGGGGAGGAGACCCAGTACTTC. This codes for CASRRAGEETQYF.

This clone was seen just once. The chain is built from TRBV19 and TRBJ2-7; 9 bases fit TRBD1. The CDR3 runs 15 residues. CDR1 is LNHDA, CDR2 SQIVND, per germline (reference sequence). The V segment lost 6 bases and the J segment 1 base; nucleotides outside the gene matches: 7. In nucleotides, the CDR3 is TGTGCCAGTAGCCCGGGACAGGGTCTGTCCTACGAGCAGTACTTC. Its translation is CASSPGQGLSYEQYF.

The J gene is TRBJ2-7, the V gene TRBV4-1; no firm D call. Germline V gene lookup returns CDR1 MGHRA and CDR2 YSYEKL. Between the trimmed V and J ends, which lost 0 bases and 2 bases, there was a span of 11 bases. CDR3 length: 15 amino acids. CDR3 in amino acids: CASSQDGASTYEQYF. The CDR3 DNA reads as TGCGCCAGCAGCCAAGATGGCGCCAGCACCTACGAGCAGTACTTC.

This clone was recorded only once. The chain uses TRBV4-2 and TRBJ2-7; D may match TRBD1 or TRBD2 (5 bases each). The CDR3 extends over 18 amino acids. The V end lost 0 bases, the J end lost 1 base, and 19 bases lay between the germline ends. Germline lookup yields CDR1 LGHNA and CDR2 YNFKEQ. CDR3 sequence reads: CASSQDLSGRGLSYEQYF. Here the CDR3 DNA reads TGTGCCAGCAGCCAAGATCTTTCGGGACGGGGCCTTTCCTACGAGCAGTACTTC.

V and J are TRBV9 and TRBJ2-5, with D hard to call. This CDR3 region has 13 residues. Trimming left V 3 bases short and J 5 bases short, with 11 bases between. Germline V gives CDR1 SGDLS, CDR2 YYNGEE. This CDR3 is CASSGLGSETQYF. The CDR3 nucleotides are TGTGCCAGCAGCGGCCTTGGCTCTGAGACCCAGTACTTC.

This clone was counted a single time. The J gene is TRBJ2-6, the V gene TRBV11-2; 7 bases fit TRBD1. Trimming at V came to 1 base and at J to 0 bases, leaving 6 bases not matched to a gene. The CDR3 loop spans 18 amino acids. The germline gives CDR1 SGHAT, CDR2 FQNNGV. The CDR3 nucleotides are TGTGCCAGCAGCTTAGGACAGGGTTCCCTCTCTGGGGCCAACGTCCTGACTTTC. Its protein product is CASSLGQGSLSGANVLTF.

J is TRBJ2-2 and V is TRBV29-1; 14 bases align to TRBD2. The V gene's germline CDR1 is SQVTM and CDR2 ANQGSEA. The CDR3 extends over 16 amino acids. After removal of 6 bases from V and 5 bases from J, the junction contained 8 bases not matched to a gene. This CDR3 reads CSVGTSGSRETGELFF. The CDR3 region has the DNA TGCAGCGTGGGGACTAGCGGGAGTAGAGAGACCGGGGAGCTGTTTTTT.

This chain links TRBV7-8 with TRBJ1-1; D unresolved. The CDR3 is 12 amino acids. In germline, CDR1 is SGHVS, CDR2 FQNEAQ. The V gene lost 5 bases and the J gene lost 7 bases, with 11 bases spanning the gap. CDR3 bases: TGTGCCAGCAGCGGAGGACTGTATGAAGCTTTCTTT. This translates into CASSGGLYEAFF.

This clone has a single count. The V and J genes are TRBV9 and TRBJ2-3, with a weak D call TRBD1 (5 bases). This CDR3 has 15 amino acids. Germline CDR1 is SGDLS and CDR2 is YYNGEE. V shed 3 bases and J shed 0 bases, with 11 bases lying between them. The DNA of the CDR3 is TGTGCCAGCAGCGAAACTGGACATAGCACAGATACGCAGTATTTT. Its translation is CASSETGHSTDTQYF.

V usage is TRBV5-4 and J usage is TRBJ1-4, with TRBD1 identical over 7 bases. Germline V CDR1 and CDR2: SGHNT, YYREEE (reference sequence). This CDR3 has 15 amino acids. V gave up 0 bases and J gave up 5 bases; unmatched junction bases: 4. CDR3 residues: CASSLVGTANEKLFF. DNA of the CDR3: TGTGCCAGCAGCTTGGTCGGGACAGCAAATGAAAAACTGTTTTTT.

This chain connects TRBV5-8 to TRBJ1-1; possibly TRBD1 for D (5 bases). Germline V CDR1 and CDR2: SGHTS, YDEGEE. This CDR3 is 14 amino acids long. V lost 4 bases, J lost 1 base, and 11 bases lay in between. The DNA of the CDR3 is TGTGCCAGCAGCCCCGAGGGGAGGAACACTGAAGCTTTCTTT. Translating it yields CASSPEGRNTEAFF.

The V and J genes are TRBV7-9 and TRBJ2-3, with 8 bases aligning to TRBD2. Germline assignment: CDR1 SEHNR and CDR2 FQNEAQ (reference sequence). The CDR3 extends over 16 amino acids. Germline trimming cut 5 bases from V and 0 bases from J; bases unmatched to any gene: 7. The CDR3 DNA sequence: TGTGCCAGCAGCCAAACTAGCGGATATAGCACAGATACGCAGTATTTT. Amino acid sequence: CASSQTSGYSTDTQYF.

The CDR3 protein is CASSQGTTYGYTF. Here the CDR3 DNA reads TGCGCCAGCAGCCAAGGGACCACCTATGGCTACACCTTC. This chain uses TRBV5-1 with TRBJ1-2, with D possibly TRBD1 on 5 matching bases. The CDR3 runs 13 residues. Deletions cut 4 bases from V and 4 bases from J, with 11 bases between. Germline lookup yields CDR1 SGHRS and CDR2 YFSETQ.

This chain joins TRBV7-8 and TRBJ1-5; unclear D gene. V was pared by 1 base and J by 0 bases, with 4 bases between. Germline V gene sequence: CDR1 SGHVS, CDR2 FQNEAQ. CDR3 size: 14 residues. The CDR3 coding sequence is TGTGCCAGCAGCTTAGTGGGTAGCAATCAGCCCCAGCATTTT. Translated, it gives CASSLVGSNQPQHF.

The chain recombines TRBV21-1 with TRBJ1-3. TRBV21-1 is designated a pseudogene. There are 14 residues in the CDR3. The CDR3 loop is CASSKRGQRNTIYF. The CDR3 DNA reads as TGTGCCAGCAGCAAACGGGGGCAGAGAAACACCATATATTTT.

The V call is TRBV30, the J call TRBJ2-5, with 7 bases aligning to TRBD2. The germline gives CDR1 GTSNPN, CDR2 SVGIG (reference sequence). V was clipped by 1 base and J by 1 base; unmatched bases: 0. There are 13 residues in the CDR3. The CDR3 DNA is TGTGCCTGGAGTGGGACTAGCCAAGAGACCCAGTACTTC. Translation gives CAWSGTSQETQYF.

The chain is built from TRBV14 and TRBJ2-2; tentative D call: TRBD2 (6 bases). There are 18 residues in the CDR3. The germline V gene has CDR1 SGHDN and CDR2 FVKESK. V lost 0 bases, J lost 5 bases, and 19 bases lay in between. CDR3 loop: CASSQEEGTINLTGELFF. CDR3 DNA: TGTGCCAGCAGCCAAGAGGAGGGAACTATTAACCTAACCGGGGAGCTGTTTTTT.

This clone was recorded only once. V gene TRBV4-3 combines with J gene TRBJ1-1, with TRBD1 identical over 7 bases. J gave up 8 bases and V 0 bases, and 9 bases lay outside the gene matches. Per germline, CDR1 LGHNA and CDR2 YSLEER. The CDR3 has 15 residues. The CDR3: CASSQDSDRVVEAFF. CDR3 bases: TGCGCCAGCAGCCAAGACTCAGACAGGGTTGTGGAAGCTTTCTTT.

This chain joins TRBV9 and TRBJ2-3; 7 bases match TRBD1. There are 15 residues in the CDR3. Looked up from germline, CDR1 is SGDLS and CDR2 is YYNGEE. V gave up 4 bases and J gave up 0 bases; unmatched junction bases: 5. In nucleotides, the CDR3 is TGTGCCAGCAGCCTGGGGACAGTGAGCACAGATACGCAGTATTTT. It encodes CASSLGTVSTDTQYF.

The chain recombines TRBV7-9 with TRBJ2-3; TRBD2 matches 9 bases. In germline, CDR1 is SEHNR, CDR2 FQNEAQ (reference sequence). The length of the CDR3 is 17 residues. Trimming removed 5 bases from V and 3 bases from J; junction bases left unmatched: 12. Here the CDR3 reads CASSGTSGGIYTDTQYF. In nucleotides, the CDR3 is TGTGCCAGCAGCGGGACGAGCGGGGGGATTTATACAGATACGCAGTATTTT.

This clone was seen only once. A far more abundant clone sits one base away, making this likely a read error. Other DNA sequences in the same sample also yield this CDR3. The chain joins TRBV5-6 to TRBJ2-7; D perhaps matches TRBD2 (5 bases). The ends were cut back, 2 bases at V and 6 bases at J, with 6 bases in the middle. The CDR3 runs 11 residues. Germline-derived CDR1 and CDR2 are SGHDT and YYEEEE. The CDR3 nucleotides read TGTGCCAGCAGCTTAGGAGGCGAGCAGTACTTC. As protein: CASSLGGEQYF.

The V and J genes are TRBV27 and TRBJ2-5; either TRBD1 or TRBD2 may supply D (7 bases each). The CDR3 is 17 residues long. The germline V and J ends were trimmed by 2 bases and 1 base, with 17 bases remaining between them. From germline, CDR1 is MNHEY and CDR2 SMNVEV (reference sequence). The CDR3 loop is CASSLVSARGGQETQYF. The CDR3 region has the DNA TGTGCCAGCAGTTTAGTCTCGGCCAGGGGGGGCCAAGAGACCCAGTACTTC.

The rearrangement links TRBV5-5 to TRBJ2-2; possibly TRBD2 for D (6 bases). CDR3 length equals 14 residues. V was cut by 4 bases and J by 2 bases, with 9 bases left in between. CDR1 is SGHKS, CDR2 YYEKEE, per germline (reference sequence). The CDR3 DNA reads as TGTGCCAGCAGCCCGGAGGGCAACACCGGGGAGCTGTTTTTT. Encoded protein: CASSPEGNTGELFF.

The CDR3 sequence: CASSLEGLAGGPGETQYF. CDR3 DNA sequence: TGTGCCAGCAGCTTGGAAGGACTAGCGGGAGGGCCAGGAGAGACCCAGTACTTC. The gene calls are TRBV5-6 and TRBJ2-5; 15 bases line up with TRBD2. The CDR3 has 18 residues. V lost 0 bases to trimming and J lost 4 bases; unmatched junction nucleotides: 7. Per germline, CDR1 SGHDT and CDR2 YYEEEE.

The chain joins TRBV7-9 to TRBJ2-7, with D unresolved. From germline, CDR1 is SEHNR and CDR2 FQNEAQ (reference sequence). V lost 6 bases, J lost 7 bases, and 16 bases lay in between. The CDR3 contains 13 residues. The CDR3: CASSPGPTEEQYF. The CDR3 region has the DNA TGTGCCAGCAGTCCAGGACCCACTGAGGAGCAGTACTTC.

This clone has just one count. This chain's CDR3 is CASFGSGSYEQYF. CDR3 bases: TGTGCCAGCTTCGGCTCCGGATCCTACGAGCAGTACTTC. The V gene is TRBV6-1, the J gene TRBJ2-7; D remains ambiguous. Trimming removed 8 bases at V and 1 base at J, with 12 bases between. The germline CDR1 and CDR2 sequences are MNHNS and SASEGT. This CDR3 has 13 amino acids.

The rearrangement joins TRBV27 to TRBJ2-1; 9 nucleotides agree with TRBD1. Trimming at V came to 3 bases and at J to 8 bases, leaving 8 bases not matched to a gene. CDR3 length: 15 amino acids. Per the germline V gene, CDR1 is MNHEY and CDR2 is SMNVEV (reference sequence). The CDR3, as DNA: TGTGCCAGCAGTTTCGGGACAGGGACACCCCATGAGCAGTTCTTC. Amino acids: CASSFGTGTPHEQFF.

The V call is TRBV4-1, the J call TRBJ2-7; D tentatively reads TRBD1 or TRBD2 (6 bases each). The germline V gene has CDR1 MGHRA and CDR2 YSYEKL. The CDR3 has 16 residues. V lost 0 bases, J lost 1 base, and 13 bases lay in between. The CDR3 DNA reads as TGCGCCAGCAGCCAAGATCCCCAGGGGACTTCCTACGAGCAGTACTTC. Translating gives CASSQDPQGTSYEQYF.

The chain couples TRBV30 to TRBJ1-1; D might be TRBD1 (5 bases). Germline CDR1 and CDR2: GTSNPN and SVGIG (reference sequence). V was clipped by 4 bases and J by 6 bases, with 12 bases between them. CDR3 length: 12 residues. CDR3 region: CAWTGMSPEAFF. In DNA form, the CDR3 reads TGTGCCTGGACAGGGATGAGTCCTGAAGCTTTCTTT.

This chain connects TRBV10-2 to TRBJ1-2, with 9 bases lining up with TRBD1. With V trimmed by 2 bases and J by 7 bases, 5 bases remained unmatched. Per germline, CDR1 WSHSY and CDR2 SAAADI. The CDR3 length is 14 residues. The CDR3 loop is CASSEVQGATGYTF. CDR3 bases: TGCGCCAGCAGTGAGGTACAGGGGGCGACTGGCTACACCTTC.